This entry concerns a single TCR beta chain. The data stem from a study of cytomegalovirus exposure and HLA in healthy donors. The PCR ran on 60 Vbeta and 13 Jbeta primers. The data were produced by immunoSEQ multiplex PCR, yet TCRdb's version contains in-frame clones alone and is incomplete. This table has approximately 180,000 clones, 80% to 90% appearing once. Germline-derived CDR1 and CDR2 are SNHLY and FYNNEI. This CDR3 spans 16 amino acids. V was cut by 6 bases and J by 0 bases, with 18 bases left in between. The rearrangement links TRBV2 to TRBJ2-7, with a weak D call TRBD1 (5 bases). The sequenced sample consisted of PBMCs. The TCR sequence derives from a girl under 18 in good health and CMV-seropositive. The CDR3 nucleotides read TGTGCCAGCAGGTTTTCTCGACAGAAGAGCTCCTACGAGCAGTACTTC. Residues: CASRFSRQKSSYEQYF.